This T cell receptor beta chain stems from a study of cytomegalovirus exposure and HLA in healthy donors. Study findings and constraints: By HLA locus, TCR association rates varied in a later analysis, with DRB1 showing the most and HLA-C the fewest. A few V segments could not be told apart, such as TRBV6-2 and TRBV6-3, and were left out.

The length of the CDR3 is 11 residues. Germline V lookup: CDR1 MNHNS, CDR2 SASEGT. V lost 6 bases and J lost 6, with 8 bases in between. For this clone: The antigen is undetermined.

The PCR had 60 Vbeta and 13 Jbeta primers. Clones were sequenced by immunoSEQ multiplex PCR, and TCRdb holds only the in-frame ones, with some missing. The sample yields roughly 230,000 clones, more than 70% seen once. The chain uses TRBV6-1 and TRBJ1-1; D is uncertain. Sequences were obtained from PBMCs. The sequence came from a boy younger than 18 in good health and CMV-seronegative. CDR3 loop: CASSGFSEAFF. CDR3 bases: TGTGCCAGCAGCGGGTTCTCTGAAGCTTTCTTT.